This TCR beta chain emerged from a study of OX40 agonist ivuxolimab in advanced cancers. Describing the broader study: Ivuxolimab, which targeted the costimulatory receptor OX40 (CD134), was an agonistic, fully human IgG2 monoclonal antibody. Patients were allowed to have had prior anti-PD-1, anti-PD-L1 or anti-CTLA-4 therapy, and 40% of the dose-escalation patients had been treated with checkpoint inhibitors. Three dose-escalation patients achieved partial responses, one with hepatocellular carcinoma and two with cutaneous melanoma. The point of sequencing TCRbeta in the periphery was to test whether ivuxolimab changed TCR sequence diversity and drove clonal T-cell expansion. The paper covers the monotherapy dose-escalation part of the phase I ivuxolimab trial, which included N = 52 patients. Intravenous ivuxolimab was administered to patients every 2 weeks at six dose levels: 0.01, 0.1, 0.3, 1.5, 3 and 10 mg/kg. In the dose-escalation cohort, 65% to 85% of patients were male, and the mean age was 60 years with a range of roughly 20 to 80. Among the roughly 50 dose-escalation patients, about 19 had hepatocellular carcinoma, around 15 melanoma, 9 renal cell carcinoma and 9 head and neck cancer. What the authors observed across the whole study: After ivuxolimab, expanded clones were on average more numerous among CD8+ T cells than among CD4+ T cells. At doses of 0.1 to 3.0 mg/kg, clonal expansion of both CD4+ and CD8+ T cells in blood was seen between baseline and week 6. Partial responders in the 0.1-3.0 mg/kg groups had among the lowest normalized peripheral clonal expansion, especially among CD8+ T cells. Low levels of normalized T-cell clonal expansion were also seen in some patients who did not respond. The antigen specificity of the peripheral T cells that underwent clonal expansion was not determined.

From the germline V gene, CDR1 is MNHEY and CDR2 is SVGAGI. The V end loses 2 bases and the J end loses 3 bases, and a stretch of 10 bases separates them. From the cysteine up to the phenylalanine, the CDR3 has a length of 14 residues. Only the CDR3 portion is preserved as DNA: 42 bases, with reading frame beginning at the first base. The trial excluded patients who had a history of autoimmune disease or who were on systemic immunosuppression. Peripheral blood for TCR sequencing was collected from all dose cohorts at baseline, on cycle 4 day 1, and on cycle 7 day 1. Samples came from an open-label, multicenter, first-in-human phase I dose-escalation trial of ivuxolimab. Adults with locally advanced or metastatic head and neck squamous cell, hepatocellular, melanoma or renal cell carcinoma were enrolled in the trial. Before TCR sequencing, CD4+ T cells and CD8+ T cells were sorted from peripheral blood as separate populations.

Note on this clone: It has no known antigen specificity. No base qualities exist here, and no much larger clone lies one base off it.

To sequence the TCRbeta CDR3 region, genomic DNA was isolated from the sorted cells. TCRbeta CDR3 regions were sequenced using the immunoSEQ Assay. In its TCRdb copy, this immuneACCESS table keeps in-frame sequences only and misses some clones. Where compared with another copy, unresolved V genes explain less than half of these, and the others have no known cause. For this sample there are roughly 93,000 clones; roughly 80% appear just once. The ten largest clones take up roughly 5% of the sample. This receptor was obtained from an adult with an advanced solid tumor such as melanoma, head and neck, liver or kidney cancer. Specimen: CD4+ or CD8+ T cells sorted from blood, collected in a trial of the OX40 agonist ivuxolimab. Recombination linked TRBV6-5 to TRBJ1-2; no D gene can be assigned with confidence. The CDR3 region has the sequence CASSYGGEYYGYTF. In nucleotides, the sequence is TGTGCCAGCAGTTACGGTGGGGAGTACTATGGCTACACCTTC.